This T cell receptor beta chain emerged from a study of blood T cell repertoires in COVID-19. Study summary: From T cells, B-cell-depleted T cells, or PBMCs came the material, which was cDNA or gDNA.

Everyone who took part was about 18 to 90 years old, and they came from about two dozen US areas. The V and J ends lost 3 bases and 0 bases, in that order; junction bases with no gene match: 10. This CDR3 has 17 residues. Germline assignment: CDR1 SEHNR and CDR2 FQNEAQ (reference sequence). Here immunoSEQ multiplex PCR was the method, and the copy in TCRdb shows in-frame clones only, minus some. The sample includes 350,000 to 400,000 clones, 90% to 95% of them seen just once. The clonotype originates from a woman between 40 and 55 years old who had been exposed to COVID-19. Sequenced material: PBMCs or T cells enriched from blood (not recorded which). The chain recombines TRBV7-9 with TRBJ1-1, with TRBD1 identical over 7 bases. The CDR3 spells CASSLSGTDLLNTEAFF. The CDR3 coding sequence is TGTGCCAGCAGCTTGTCCGGGACAGACCTTTTGAACACTGAAGCTTTCTTT.